The rows below give T cell receptor beta chains drawn from one sample of a study of Graves' ophthalmopathy and Graves' hyperthyroidism. TCRdb reprocessed the multiplex PCR reads via MiXCR and lists one record per CDR3 protein. The sample carries over a million distinct CDR3 sequences, roughly two fifths recorded once. Material: peripheral blood or thyroid tissue (not recorded which). The receptor set was obtained from an adult man with Graves' hyperthyroidism. Both conserved end residues are part of each CDR3.

cdr3_aa: CSVAGQNIYEQYF
v_call: TRBV29-1

cdr3_aa: CASSRGTRQTNEKLFF
v_call: TRBV5-1

cdr3_aa: CASSHDDNQPQHF
v_call: TRBV19

cdr3_aa: CSVEGDRGGWEQYF
v_call: TRBV29-1

cdr3_aa: CASRGAVNSPLHF
v_call: TRBV10-2

cdr3_aa: CSASRQTSNQPQHF
v_call: TRBV20-1

cdr3_aa: CASSGRINYGYTF
v_call: TRBV13

cdr3_aa: CASSLGPEPSYEQYF
v_call: TRBV5-1

cdr3_aa: CASSEPDGTGINTIYF
v_call: TRBV10-2

cdr3_aa: CASSFEAFGYTF
v_call: TRBV12-3/TRBV12-4

cdr3_aa: CASKAVRTAYEQYF
v_call: TRBV6-5

cdr3_aa: CATSRDRPGDEAFF
v_call: TRBV15

cdr3_aa: CASSSELGTSGGPRSF
v_call: TRBV5-1

cdr3_aa: CASSLGAGSTQETQYF
v_call: TRBV19

cdr3_aa: CSARDLRQGGSGANVLTF
v_call: TRBV20-1

cdr3_aa: CASGDSISGELFF
v_call: TRBV25-1

cdr3_aa: CASPTATGSYGYTF
v_call: TRBV25-1

cdr3_aa: CASSGAGVTNTGELFF
v_call: TRBV7-2

cdr3_aa: CASSIGQPQHF
v_call: TRBV19

cdr3_aa: CASSMGLATQYF
v_call: TRBV19

cdr3_aa: CASSLRDRGIAETQYF
v_call: TRBV5-5

cdr3_aa: CASDAAGADTEAFF
v_call: TRBV7-9

cdr3_aa: CASSPLTGRINTEAFF
v_call: TRBV12-3/TRBV12-4

cdr3_aa: CASSAKGAGYTF
v_call: TRBV9

cdr3_aa: CASAGVLSEQYF
v_call: TRBV7-2

cdr3_aa: CASSGLAGRNSPLHF
v_call: TRBV2

cdr3_aa: CASSFQILGTQYF
v_call: TRBV5-6

cdr3_aa: CASSQGEEITEAFF
v_call: TRBV7-9

cdr3_aa: CASSYGSFGTETQYF
v_call: TRBV10-3

cdr3_aa: CASSLFVGPQETQYF
v_call: TRBV10-2

cdr3_aa: CASSPQRESIYEQYF
v_call: TRBV7-8

cdr3_aa: CASSHLVIQPQHF
v_call: TRBV7-9